This T cell receptor (beta chain) originates from a study of T-cell memory formation after mild COVID-19. Study information: TCR clusters were mostly confined to one donor each.

Trimming cost V 7 bases and J 2 bases, with 17 bases left between them. The CDR3 has 15 residues. From 5'RACE with constant-segment primers came TCR alpha and TCR beta cDNA libraries that carried sample barcodes and UMIs. Each CDR3 protein is one row after TCRdb ran MiXCR on the 5' RACE reads. In the table there are about 110,000 distinct CDR3 sequences, roughly a sixth of which are singletons. Sequencing used PBMCs or a T cell subset sorted from them (not recorded which). This clonotype was sampled from a man aged 18-30 years who had mild COVID-19 (a few samples of this study predate the infection). Cell type and time point are not known. The rearrangement uses TRBV12-3 or TRBV12-4 and TRBJ1-2; D gene uncertain. This CDR3 reads CASNPGEGRNYGYTF. The CDR3 DNA reads as TGTGCCAGCAACCCCGGGGAGGGCCGAAACTATGGCTACACCTTC.